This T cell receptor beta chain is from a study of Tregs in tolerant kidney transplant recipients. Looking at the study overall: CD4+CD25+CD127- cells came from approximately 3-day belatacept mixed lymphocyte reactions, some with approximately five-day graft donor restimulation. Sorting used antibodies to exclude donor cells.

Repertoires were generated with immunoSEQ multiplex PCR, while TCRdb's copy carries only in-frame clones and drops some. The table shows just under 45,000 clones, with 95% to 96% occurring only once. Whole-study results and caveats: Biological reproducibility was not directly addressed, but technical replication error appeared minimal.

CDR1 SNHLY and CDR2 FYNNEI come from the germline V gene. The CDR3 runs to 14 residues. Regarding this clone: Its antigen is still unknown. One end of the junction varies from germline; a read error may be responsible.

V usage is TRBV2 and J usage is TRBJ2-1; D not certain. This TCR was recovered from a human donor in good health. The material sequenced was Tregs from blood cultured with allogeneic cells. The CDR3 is CAGRSLSSYNEQFF. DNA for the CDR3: TGTGCCGGCAGGTCCCTCAGCTCCTACAATGAGCAGTTCTTC.